This T cell receptor beta chain was retrieved from a study of response to subunit inactivated influenza vaccine. The V end was cut by 9 bases, the J end by 0 bases, with 11 bases between. The CDR3 totals 13 residues. General study points: After each seasonal influenza vaccination, few new T cells are recruited, the authors suggested.

One entry per CDR3 protein results from TCRdb running MiXCR on the RT-PCR reads. The profile shows 600,000 to 700,000 distinct CDR3 sequences, 14% of them singletons. A note on this clonotype: The antigen remains unidentified.

Sequencing was performed on PBMCs from blood, taken 14 to 15 days before vaccination. The J gene is TRBJ1-1, the V gene TRBV12-3 or TRBV12-4; D is unresolved. The TCR originated in a man between 45 and 60 years old who received an inactivated influenza vaccine. CDR3: CASHSQMNTEAFF. The CDR3 DNA follows: TGTGCCAGTCACAGTCAAATGAACACTGAAGCTTTCTTT.